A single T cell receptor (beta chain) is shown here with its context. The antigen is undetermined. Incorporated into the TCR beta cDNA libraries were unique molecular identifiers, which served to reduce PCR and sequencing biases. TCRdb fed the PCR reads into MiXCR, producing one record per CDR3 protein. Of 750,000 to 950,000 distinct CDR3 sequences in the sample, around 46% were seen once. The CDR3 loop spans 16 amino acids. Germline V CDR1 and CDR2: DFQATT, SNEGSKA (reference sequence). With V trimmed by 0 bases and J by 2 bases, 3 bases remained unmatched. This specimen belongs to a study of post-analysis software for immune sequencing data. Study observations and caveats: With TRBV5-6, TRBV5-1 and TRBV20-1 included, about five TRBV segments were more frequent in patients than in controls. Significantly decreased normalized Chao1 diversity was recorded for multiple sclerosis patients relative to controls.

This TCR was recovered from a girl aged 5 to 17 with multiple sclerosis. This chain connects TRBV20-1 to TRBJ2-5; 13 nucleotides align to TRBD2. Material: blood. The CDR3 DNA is TGCAGTGCTAGAGAGGGACTAGCGGGACCACAAGAGACCCAGTACTTC. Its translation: CSAREGLAGPQETQYF.